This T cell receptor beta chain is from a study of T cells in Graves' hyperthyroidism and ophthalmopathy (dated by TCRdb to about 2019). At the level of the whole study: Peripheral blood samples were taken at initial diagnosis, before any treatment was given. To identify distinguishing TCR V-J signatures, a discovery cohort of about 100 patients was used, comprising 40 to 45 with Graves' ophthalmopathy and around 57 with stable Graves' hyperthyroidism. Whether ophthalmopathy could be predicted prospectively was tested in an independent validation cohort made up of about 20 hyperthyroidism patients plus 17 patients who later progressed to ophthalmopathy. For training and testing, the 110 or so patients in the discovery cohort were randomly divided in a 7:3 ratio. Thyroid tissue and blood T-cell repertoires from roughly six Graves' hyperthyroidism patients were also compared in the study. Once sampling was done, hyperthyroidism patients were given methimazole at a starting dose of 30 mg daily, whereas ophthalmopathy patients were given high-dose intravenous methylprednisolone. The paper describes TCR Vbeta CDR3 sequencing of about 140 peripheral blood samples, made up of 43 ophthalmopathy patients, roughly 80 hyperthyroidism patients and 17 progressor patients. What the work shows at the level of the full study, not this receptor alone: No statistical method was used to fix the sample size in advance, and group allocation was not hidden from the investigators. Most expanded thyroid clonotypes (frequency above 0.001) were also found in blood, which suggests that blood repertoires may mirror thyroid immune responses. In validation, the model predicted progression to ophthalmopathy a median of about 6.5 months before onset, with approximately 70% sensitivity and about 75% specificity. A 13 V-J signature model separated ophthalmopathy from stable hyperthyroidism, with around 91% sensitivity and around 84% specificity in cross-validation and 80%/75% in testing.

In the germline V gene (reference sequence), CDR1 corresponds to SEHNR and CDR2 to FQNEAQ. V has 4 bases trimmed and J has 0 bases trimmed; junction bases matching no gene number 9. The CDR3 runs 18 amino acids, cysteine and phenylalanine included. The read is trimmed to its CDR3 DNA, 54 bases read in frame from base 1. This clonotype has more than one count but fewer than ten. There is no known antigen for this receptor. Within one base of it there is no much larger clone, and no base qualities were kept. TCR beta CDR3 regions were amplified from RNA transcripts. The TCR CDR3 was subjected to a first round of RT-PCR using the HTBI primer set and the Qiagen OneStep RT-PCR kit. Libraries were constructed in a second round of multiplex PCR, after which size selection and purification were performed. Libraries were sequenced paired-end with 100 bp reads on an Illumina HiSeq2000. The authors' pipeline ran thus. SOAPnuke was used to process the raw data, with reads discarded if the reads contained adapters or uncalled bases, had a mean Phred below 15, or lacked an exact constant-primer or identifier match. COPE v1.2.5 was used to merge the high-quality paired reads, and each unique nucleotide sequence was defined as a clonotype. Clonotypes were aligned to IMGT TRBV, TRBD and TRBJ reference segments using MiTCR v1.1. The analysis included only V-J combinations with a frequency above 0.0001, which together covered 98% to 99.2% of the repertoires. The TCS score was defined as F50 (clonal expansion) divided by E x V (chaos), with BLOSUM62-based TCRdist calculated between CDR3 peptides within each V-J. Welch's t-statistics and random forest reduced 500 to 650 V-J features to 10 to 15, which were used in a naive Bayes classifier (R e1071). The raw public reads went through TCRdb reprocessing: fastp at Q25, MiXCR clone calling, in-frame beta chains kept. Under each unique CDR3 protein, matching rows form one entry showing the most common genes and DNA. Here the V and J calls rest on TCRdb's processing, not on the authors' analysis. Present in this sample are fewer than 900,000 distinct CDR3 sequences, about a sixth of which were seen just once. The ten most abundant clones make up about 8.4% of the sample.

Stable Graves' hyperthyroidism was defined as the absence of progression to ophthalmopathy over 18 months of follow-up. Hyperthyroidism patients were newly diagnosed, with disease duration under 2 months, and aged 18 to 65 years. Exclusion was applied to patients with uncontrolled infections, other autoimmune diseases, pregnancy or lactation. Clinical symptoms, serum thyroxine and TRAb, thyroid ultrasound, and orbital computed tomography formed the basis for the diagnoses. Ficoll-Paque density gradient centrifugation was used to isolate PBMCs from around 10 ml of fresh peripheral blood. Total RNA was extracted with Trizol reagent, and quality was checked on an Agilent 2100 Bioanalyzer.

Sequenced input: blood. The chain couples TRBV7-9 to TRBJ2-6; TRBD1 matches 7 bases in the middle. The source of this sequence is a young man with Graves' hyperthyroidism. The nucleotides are TGTGCCAGCAGCTCATGGGGACAGTCTAGCTCTGGGGCCAACGTCCTGACTTTC. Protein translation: CASSSWGQSSSGANVLTF.